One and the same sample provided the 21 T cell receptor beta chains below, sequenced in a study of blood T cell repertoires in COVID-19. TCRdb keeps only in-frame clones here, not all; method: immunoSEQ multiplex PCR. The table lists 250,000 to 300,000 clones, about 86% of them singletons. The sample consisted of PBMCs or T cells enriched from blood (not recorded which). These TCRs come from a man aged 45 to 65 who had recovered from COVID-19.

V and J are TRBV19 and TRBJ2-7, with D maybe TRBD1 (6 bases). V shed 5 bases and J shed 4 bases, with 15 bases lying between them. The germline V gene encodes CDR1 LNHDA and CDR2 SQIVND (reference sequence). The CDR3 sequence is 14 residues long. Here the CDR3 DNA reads TGTGCCAGTAGTGTGGGACAAACTACTTACGAGCAGTACTTC. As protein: CASSVGQTTYEQYF.

Here the CDR3 reads CASSGTGIFSYEQYF. Here the CDR3 DNA reads TGCGCCAGCAGTGGGACAGGGATCTTCTCCTACGAGCAGTACTTC. V and J are TRBV5-1 and TRBJ2-7; 9 bases match TRBD1. Germline lookup yields CDR1 SGHRS and CDR2 YFSETQ. J was trimmed by 0 bases and V by 5 bases; bases with no gene match: 6. The CDR3 runs to 15 residues.

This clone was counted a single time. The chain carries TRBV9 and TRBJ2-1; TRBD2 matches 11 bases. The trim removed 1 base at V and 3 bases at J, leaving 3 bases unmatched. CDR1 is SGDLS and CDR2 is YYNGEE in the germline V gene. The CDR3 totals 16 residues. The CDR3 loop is CASSVPGTSGYNEQFF. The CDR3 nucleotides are TGTGCCAGCAGCGTACCCGGGACTAGCGGCTACAATGAGCAGTTCTTC.

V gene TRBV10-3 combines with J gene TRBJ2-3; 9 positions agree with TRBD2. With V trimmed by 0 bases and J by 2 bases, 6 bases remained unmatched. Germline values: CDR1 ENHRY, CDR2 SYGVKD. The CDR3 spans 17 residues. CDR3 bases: TGTGCCATCAGTGAGTCGCAGCGGGGGGCAAACACAGATACGCAGTATTTT. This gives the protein CAISESQRGANTDTQYF.

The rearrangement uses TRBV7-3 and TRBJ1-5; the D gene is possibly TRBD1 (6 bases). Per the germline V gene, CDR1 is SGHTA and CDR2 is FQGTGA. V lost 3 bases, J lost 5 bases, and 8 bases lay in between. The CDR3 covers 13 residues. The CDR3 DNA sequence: TGTGCCAGCAGCTTGTCAGGGGATCAGCCCCAGCATTTT. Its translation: CASSLSGDQPQHF. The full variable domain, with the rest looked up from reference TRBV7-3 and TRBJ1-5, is GAGVSQTPSNKVTEKGKYVELRCDPISGHTALYWYRQSLGQGPEFLIYFQGTGAADDSGLPNDRFFAVRPEGSVSTLKIQRTERGDSAVYLCASSLSGDQPQHFGDGTRLSIL.

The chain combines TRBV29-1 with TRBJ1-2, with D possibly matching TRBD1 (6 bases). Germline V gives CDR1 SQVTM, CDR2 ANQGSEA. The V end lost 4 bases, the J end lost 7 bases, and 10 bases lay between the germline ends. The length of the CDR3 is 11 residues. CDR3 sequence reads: CSVAGALGYTF. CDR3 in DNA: TGCAGCGTTGCAGGGGCTCTTGGCTACACCTTC.

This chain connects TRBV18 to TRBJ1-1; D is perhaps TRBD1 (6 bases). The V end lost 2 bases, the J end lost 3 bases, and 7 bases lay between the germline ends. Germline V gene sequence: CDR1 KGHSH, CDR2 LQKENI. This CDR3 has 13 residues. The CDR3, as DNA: TGTGCCAGCTCACCAAACAGGGACACTGAAGCTTTCTTT. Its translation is CASSPNRDTEAFF. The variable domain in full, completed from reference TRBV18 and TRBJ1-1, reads NAGVMQNPRHLVRRRGQEARLRCSPMKGHSHVYWYRQLPEEGLKFMVYLQKENIIDESGMPKERFSAEFPKEGPSILRIQQVVRGDSAAYFCASSPNRDTEAFFGQGTRLTVV.

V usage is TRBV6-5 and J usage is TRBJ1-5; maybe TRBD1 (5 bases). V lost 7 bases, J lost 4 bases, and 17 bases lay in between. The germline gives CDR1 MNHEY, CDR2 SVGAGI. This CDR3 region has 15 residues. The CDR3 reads CASTAGGMGNQPQHF. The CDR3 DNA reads TGTGCCAGCACTGCGGGGGGGATGGGGAATCAGCCCCAGCATTTT.

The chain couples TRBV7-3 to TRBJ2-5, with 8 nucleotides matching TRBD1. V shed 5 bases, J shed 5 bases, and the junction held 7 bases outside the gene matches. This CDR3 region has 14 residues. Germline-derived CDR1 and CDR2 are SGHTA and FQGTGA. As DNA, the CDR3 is TGTGCCAGCAGCCTCGGGACAGGAGCCGAGACCCAGTACTTC. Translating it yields CASSLGTGAETQYF. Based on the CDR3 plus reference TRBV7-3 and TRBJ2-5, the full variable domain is GAGVSQTPSNKVTEKGKYVELRCDPISGHTALYWYRQSLGQGPEFLIYFQGTGAADDSGLPNDRFFAVRPEGSVSTLKIQRTERGDSAVYLCASSLGTGAETQYFGPGTRLLVL.

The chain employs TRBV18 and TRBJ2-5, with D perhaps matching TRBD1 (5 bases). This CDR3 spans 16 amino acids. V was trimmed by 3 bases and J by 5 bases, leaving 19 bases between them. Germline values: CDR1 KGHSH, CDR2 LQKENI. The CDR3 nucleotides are TGTGCCAGCTCACCCTCGCCAGGGTCGGGTTGGGAGACCCAGTACTTC. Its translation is CASSPSPGSGWETQYF.

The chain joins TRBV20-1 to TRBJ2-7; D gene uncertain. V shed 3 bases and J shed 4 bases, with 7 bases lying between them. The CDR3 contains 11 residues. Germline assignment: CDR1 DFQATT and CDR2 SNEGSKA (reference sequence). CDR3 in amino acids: CSARQLYEQYF. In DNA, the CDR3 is TGCAGTGCTAGGCAACTTTACGAGCAGTACTTC.

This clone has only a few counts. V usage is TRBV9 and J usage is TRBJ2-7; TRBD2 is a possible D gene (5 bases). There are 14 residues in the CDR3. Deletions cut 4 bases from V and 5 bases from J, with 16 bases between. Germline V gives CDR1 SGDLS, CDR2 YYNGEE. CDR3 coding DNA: TGTGCCAGCAGCCGGAGCGGCAGCATGGACGAGCAGTACTTC. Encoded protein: CASSRSGSMDEQYF.

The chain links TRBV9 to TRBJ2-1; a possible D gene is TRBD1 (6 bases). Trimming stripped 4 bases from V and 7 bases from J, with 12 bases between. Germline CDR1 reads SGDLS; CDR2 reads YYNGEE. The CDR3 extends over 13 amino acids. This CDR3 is CASSNTGLNEQFF. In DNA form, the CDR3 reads TGTGCCAGCAGCAATACAGGGTTGAATGAGCAGTTCTTC.

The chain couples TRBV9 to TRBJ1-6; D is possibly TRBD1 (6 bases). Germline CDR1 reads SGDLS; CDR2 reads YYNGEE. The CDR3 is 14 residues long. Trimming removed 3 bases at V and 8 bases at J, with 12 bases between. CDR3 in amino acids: CASSARQVDSPLHF. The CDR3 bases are TGTGCCAGCAGCGCAAGACAGGTGGATTCACCCCTCCACTTT. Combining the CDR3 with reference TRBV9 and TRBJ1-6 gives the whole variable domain DSGVTQTPKHLITATGQRVTLRCSPRSGDLSVYWYQQSLDQGLQFLIQYYNGEERAKGNILERFSAQQFPDLHSELNLSSLELGDSALYFCASSARQVDSPLHFGNGTRLTVT.

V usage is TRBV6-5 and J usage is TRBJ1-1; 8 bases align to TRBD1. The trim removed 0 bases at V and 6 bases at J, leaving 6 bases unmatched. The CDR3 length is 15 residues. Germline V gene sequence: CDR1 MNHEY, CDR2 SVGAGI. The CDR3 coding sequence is TGTGCCAGCAGTTACTCGCGGGACAGGTTGTCTGAAGCTTTCTTT. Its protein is CASSYSRDRLSEAFF.

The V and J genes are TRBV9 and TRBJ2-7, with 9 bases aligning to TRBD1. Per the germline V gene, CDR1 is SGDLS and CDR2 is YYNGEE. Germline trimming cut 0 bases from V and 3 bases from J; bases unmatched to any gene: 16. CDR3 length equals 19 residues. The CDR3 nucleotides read TGTGCCAGCAGCGTAGAAACAGGGGGCGTCCTAGAATTACTCTACGAGCAGTACTTC. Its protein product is CASSVETGGVLELLYEQYF.

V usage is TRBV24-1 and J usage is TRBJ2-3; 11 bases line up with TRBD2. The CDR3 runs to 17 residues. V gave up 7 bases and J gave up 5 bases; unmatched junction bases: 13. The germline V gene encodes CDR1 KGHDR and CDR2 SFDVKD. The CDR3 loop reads CATSRPSGRQGGDTQYF. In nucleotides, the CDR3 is TGTGCCACCAGCCGACCTAGCGGGAGGCAGGGAGGAGATACGCAGTATTTT.

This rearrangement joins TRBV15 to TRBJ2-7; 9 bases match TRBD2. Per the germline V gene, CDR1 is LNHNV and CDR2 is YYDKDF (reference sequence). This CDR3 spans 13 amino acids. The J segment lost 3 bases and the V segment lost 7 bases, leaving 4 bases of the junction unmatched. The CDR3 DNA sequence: TGTGCCACCACTAGCGGGGAAAGCTACGAGCAGTACTTC. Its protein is CATTSGESYEQYF.

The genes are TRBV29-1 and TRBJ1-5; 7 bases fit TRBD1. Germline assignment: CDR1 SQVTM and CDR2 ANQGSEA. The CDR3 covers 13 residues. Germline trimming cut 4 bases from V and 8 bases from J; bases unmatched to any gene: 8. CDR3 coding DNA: TGCAGCGTTGGGAACAGGGGCGGGGAGCCCCAGCATTTT. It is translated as CSVGNRGGEPQHF.

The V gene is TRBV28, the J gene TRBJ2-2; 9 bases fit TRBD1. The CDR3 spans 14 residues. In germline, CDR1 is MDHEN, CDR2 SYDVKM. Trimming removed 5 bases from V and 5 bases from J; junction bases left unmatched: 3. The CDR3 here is CASSRGQGTGELFF. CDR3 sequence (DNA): TGTGCCAGCAGTCGCGGACAGGGGACCGGGGAGCTGTTTTTT.

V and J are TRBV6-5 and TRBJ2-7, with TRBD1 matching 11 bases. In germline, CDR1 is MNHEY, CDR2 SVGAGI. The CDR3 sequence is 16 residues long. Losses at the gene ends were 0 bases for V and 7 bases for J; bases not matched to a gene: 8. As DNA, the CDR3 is TGTGCCAGCAGTTACTCGATGTGGGACAGGGGGAAAGAGCAGTACTTC. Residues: CASSYSMWDRGKEQYF.